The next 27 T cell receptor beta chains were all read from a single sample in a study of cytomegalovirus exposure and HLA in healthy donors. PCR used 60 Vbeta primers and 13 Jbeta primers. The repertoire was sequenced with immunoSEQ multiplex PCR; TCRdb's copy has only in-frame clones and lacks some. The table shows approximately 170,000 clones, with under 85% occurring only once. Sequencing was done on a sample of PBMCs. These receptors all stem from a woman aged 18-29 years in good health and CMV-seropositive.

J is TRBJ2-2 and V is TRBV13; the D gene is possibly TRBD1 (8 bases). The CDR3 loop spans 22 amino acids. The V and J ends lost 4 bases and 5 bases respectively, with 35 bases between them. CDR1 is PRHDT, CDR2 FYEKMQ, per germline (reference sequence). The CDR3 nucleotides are TGTGCCAGCAGCTCCAACGAACTACTAACCGACAGGGGAGGGGTTATAACCGGGGAGCTGTTTTTT. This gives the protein CASSSNELLTDRGGVITGELFF.

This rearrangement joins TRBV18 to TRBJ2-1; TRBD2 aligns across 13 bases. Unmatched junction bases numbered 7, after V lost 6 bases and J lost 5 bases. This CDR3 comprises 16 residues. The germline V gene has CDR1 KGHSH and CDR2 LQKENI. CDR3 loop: CASSPGTSGVHNEQFF. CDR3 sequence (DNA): TGTGCCAGCTCCCCAGGGACTAGCGGGGTCCACAATGAGCAGTTCTTC.

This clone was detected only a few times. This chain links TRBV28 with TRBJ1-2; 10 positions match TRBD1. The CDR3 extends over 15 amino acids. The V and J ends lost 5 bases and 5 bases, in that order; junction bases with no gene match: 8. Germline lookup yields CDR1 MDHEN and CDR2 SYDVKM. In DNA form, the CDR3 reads TGTGCCAGCAGTCTCGCCGGGACAGGGGCATATGGCTACACCTTC. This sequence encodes CASSLAGTGAYGYTF.

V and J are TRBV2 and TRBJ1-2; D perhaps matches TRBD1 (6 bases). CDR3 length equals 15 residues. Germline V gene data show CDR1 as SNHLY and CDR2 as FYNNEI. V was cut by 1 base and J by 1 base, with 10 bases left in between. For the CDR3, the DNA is TGTGCCAGCAGTGAAGGGACAGAAAATAACTATGGCTACACCTTC. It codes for CASSEGTENNYGYTF.

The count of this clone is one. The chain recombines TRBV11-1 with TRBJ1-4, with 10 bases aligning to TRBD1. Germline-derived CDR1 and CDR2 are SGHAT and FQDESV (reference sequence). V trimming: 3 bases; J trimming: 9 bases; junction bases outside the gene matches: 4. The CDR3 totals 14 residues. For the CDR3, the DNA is TGTGCCAGCAGCTTGACAGGGGGCTACAAAAAACTGTTTTTT. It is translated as CASSLTGGYKKLFF.

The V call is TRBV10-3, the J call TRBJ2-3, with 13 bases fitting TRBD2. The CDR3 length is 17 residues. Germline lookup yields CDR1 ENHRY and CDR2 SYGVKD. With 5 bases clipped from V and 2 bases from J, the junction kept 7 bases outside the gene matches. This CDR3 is CAISPRLAGGFTDTQYF. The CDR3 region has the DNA TGTGCCATCAGTCCCCGACTAGCGGGGGGCTTCACAGATACGCAGTATTTT.

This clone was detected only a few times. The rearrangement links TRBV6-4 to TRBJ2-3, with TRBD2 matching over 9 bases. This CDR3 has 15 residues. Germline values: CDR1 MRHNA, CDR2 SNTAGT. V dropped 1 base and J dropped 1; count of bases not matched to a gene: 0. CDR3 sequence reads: CASSDLAGGTDTQYF. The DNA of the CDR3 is TGTGCCAGCAGTGACTTAGCGGGGGGCACAGATACGCAGTATTTT.

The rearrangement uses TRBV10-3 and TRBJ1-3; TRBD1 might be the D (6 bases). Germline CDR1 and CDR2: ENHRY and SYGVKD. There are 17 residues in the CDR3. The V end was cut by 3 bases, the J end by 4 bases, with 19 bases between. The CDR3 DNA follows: TGTGCCATCAGTGATCACCGGGCGGGGGCTAGAGGAAACACCATATATTTT. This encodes CAISDHRAGARGNTIYF.

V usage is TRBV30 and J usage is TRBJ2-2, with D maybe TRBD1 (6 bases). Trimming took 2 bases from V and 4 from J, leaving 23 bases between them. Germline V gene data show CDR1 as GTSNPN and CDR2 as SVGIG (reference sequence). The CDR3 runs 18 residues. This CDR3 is CAWSPRGEGGTGTGELFF. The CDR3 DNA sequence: TGTGCCTGGAGTCCCCGAGGGGAAGGGGGAACGGGCACCGGGGAGCTGTTTTTT.

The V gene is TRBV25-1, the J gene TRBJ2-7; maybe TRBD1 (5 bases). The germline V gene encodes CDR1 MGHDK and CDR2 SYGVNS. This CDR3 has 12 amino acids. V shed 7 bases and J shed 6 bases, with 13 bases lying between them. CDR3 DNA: TGTGCCAGCAAGTTAGACAGCTCCGAGCAGTACTTC. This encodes CASKLDSSEQYF.

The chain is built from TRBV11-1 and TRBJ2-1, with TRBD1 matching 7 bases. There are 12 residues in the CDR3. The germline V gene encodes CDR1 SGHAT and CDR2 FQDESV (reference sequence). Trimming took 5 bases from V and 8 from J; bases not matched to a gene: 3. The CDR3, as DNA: TGTGCCAGCAGCCCTGACAGGGATGAGCAGTTCTTC. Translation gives CASSPDRDEQFF.

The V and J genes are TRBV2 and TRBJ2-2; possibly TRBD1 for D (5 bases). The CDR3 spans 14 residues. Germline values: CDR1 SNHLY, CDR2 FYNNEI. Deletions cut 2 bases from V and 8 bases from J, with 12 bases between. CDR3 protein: CASSEPLGRGELFF. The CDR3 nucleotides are TGTGCCAGCAGTGAACCCCTGGGGCGGGGGGAGCTGTTTTTT.

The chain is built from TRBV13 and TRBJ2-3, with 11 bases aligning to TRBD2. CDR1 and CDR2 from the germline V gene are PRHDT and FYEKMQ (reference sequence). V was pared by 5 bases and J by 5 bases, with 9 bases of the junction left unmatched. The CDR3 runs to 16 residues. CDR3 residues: CASSGFSGGARDTQYF. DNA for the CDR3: TGTGCCAGCAGCGGGTTTAGCGGGGGGGCGAGAGATACGCAGTATTTT.

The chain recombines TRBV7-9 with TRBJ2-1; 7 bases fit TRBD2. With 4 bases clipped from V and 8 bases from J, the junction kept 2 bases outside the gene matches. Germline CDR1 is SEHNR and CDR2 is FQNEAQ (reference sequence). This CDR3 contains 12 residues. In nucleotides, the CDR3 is TGTGCCAGCAGCTACGCGGGGGATGAGCAGTTCTTC. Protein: CASSYAGDEQFF.

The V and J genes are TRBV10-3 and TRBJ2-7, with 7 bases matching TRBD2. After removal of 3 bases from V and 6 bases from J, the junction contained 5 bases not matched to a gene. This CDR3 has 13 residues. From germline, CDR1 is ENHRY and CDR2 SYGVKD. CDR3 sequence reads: CAISDREGLEQYF. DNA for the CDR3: TGTGCCATCAGTGACAGGGAGGGCCTCGAGCAGTACTTC.

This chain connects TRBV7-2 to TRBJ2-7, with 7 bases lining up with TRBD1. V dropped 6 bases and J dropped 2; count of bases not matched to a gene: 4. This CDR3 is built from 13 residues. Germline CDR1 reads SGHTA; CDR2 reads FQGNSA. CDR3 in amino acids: CASSRDSAYEQYF. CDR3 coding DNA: TGTGCCAGCAGTAGGGACAGTGCCTACGAGCAGTACTTC.

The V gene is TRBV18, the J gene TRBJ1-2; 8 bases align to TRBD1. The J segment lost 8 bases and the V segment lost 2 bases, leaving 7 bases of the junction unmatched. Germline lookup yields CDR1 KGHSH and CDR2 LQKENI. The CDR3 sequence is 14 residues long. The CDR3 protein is CASSPGRGQEGYTF. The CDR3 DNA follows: TGTGCCAGCTCACCAGGCAGGGGGCAGGAAGGCTACACCTTC. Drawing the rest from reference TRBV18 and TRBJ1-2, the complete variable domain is NAGVMQNPRHLVRRRGQEARLRCSPMKGHSHVYWYRQLPEEGLKFMVYLQKENIIDESGMPKERFSAEFPKEGPSILRIQQVVRGDSAAYFCASSPGRGQEGYTFGSGTRLTVV.

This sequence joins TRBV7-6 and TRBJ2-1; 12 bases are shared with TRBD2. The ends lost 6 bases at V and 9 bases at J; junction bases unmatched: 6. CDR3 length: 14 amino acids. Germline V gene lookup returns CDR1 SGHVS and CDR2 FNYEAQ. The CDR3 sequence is CASSRTSGMGEQFF. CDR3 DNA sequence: TGTGCCAGCAGTCGGACTAGCGGGATGGGTGAGCAGTTCTTC.

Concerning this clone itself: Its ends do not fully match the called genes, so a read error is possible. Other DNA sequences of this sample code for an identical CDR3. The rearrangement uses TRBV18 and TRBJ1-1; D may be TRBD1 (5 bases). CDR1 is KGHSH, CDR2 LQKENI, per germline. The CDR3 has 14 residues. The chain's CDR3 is CASSPAGGGTEAFF. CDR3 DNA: TGTGCCAGCTCTCCCGCCGGGGGGGGTACTGAGGCTTTCTTT.

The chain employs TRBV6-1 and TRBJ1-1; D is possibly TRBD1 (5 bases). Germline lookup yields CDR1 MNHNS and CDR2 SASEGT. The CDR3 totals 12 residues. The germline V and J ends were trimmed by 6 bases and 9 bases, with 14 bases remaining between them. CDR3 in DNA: TGTGCCAGCAGGACGGACATCGGGCAAGCTTTCTTT. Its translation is CASRTDIGQAFF.

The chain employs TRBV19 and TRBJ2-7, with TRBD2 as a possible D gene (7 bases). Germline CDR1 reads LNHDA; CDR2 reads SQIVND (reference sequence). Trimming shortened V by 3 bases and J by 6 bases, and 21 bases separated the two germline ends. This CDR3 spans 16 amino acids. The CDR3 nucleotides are TGTGCCAGTAGTATTTCCGTTGGTGGGGGGGCCTCCGAGCAGTACTTC. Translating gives CASSISVGGGASEQYF.

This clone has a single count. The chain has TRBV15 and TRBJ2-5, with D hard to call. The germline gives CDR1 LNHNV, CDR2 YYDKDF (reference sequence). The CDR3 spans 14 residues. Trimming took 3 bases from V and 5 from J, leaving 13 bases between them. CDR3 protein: CATSSSRFGETQYF. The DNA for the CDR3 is TGTGCCACCAGCAGTTCCCGATTCGGTGAGACCCAGTACTTC.

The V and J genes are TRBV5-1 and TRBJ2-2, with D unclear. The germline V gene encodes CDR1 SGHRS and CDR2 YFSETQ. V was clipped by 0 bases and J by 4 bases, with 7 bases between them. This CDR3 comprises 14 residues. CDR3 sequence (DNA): TGCGCCAGCAGCTTGGTTCCCGTCACCGGGGAGCTGTTTTTT. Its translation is CASSLVPVTGELFF.

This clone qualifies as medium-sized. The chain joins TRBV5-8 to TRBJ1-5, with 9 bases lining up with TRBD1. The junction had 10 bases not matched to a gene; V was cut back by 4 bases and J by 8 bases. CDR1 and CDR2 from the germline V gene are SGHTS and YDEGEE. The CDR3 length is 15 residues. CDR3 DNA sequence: TGTGCCAGCAGCGTCCCGGGACAGGGAAGGAAGCCCCAGCATTTT. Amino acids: CASSVPGQGRKPQHF.

The CDR3 sequence is CASSEVGRPSNQPQHF. DNA for the CDR3: TGTGCCAGCAGTGAAGTGGGCAGACCTAGCAATCAGCCCCAGCATTTT. The J gene is TRBJ1-5, the V gene TRBV2, with D uncertain. Germline V lookup: CDR1 SNHLY, CDR2 FYNNEI. V lost 1 base and J lost 0, with 10 bases in between. CDR3 length: 16 amino acids.

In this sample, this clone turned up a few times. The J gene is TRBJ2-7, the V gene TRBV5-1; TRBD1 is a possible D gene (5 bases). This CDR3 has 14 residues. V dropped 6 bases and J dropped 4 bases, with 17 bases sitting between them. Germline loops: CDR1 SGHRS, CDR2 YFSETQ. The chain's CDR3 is CASTSTGNPYEQYF. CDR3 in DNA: TGCGCCAGCACCTCCACAGGAAATCCTTACGAGCAGTACTTC. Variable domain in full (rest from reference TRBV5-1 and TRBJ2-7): KAGVTQTPRYLIKTRGQQVTLSCSPISGHRSVSWYQQTPGQGLQFLFEYFSETQRNKGNFPGRFSGRQFSNSRSEMNVSTLELGDSALYLCASTSTGNPYEQYFGPGTRLTVT.

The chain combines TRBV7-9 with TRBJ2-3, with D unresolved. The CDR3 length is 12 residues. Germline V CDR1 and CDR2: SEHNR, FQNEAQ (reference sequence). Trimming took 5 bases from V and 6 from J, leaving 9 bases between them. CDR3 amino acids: CASSQMRDTQYF. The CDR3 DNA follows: TGTGCCAGCAGCCAAATGAGGGATACGCAGTATTTT.